A selection of T cell receptor beta chains follows, all from one sample in a study of blood T cell repertoires in COVID-19. Libraries were prepared by immunoSEQ multiplex PCR; TCRdb keeps only in-frame clonotypes and omits some of them. The table has 200,000 to 250,000 clones, around 90% seen once. Sequencing input: peripheral blood. The source of these receptors is a man aged 25-45 years with COVID-19, enrolled during active disease. Each CDR3 is given without its conserved first and last residue. Size tells how often a clone was seen (once, few, many) or the class of an expanded clone, and some rows leave it out.

>TRBJ1-1|.|TRBV5-1
ASTPGGNTEAF
>TRBJ2-7|.|TRBV27
ASSYRTGTTYEQY
>TRBJ1-1|.|TRBV5-1
ASSLVAGPMNTEAF
>TRBJ1-5|.|TRBV27
ASSSTDRPNQPQH
>TRBJ2-5|.|TRBV6-5
ASSYLRGLVETQY
>TRBJ2-2|once|TRBV11-3
ASTQGTNGTGELF
>TRBJ2-3|.|TRBV4-2
ASSQEAGGFKDTQY
>TRBJ1-2|.|TRBV2
ASSDGQNYGYT
>TRBJ2-1|.|TRBV11-2
ASSRVRGHNEQF
>TRBJ1-5|.|TRBV2
ASSALRGQPQH
>TRBJ2-1|.|TRBV9
ASSSGSGDNEQF
>TRBJ2-6|.|TRBV10-2
ASSEPSAGANVLT
>TRBJ1-4|.|TRBV18
ASSPSTGVADEKLF
>TRBJ1-1|.|TRBV12-5
ASGTGQRVNTEAF
>TRBJ1-5|.|TRBV27
ATSSIGGLNQPQH
>TRBJ1-2|.|TRBV3-1/TRBV3-2
ASSQDRGGVQGYT
>TRBJ2-7|.|TRBV6-5
ASTGLAEPYEQY
>TRBJ1-1|.|TRBV25-1
ASSNNRVTTEAF
>TRBJ2-1|.|TRBV7-9
ASSLSRLAIKNDNEQF
>TRBJ1-5|.|TRBV25-1
ASSEGLSSNQPQH
>TRBJ2-3|.|TRBV6-5
ASRGTGVATDTQY
>TRBJ2-7|.|TRBV11-2
ASSLGAGTSYSYEQY
>TRBJ2-7|.|TRBV7-9
ASSFYAGGSDEQY
>TRBJ1-5|.|TRBV6-5
ASSPGTGGNQPQH
>TRBJ2-3|.|TRBV24-1
ATSGGTGATDTQY
>TRBJ1-5|.|TRBV3-1/TRBV3-2
ASSKAAGVNQPQH
>TRBJ1-2|.|TRBV3-1/TRBV3-2
ASSPAGTDGYT
>TRBJ1-1|.|TRBV11-1
ASSLGGGVAYTEAF
>TRBJ1-4|once|TRBV5-1
ASSLDSEKLF
>TRBJ1-3|.|TRBV10-3
AISGGQGKGNTIY
>TRBJ2-5|.|TRBV24-1
ATSDGRTGGWGETQY
>TRBJ2-3|once|TRBV9
ASSAIGRGGVDTQY
>TRBJ2-1|.|TRBV4-2
ASSLGLGEGKEEQF
>TRBJ1-1|.|TRBV9
ASSDAPIAGGYTEAF
>TRBJ1-2|.|TRBV18
ASSDRGVYGYT
>TRBJ1-5|once|TRBV4-1
ASSQAGQISNQPQH
>TRBJ2-7|.|TRBV7-2
ASSLVGGWAYEQY
>TRBJ1-2|.|TRBV5-1
ASSLDSNGGYT
>TRBJ1-5|.|TRBV5-1
ASSSALPGVNQPQH
>TRBJ1-1|.|TRBV5-4
ASSLDRGTEAF
>TRBJ1-6|.|TRBV5-1
ASIYLAGGSSPLH
>TRBJ1-5|once|TRBV21-1
ASSNPGRGQPQH
>TRBJ1-3|.|TRBV15
ATSPRGRTGNTIY
>TRBJ1-1|.|TRBV11-2
ASSLGGNTEAF
>TRBJ2-2|.|TRBV28
ATRRGAGELF
>TRBJ1-1|once|TRBV9
ASSVVPQVGTEAF
>TRBJ1-6|once|TRBV5-1
ASSFSAERGSPLH
>TRBJ2-7|.|TRBV2
ASKVQAPSYEQY
>TRBJ2-1|once|TRBV2
ASSGLRDFPLQF
>TRBJ2-2|.|TRBV10-2
ASRKQGENTGELF
>TRBJ1-2|.|TRBV7-2
ASSLLGNNYGYT